This T cell receptor (beta chain) derives from a study of T cell responses to AZD1222 COVID-19 vaccine. Study-level results: White British people made up most donors, females outnumbered males, and clonal diversity was possibly underestimated. Nearly half of spike-specific TCRs reportedly target variant regions that are unmutated in the B.1.351 and B.1.1.7 variants. The CD4 TCRs associated with vaccination extended across spike and predominated at 160-218 and 743-854.

Second-dose intervals of approximately 4 or approximately 12 weeks were pooled. For this clone: Its antigen is undetermined.

Produced via immunoSEQ multiplex PCR; TCRdb's table is partial and in-frame only. The sample includes about 150,000 clones, about 93% of them seen just once. With 1 base removed from V and 9 bases from J, the gap between germline ends came to 14 bases. The CDR3 is made up of 15 amino acids. Germline V gene data show CDR1 as SGHKS and CDR2 as YYEKEE (reference sequence). V is TRBV5-5 and J is TRBJ1-6, with TRBD1 as a possible D gene (5 bases). The receptor's source is an adult who received the AZD1222 COVID-19 vaccine. This sample comprised peripheral blood, obtained 28 days after the second AZD1222 dose. The CDR3 loop is CASSLPGGESSPLHF. The CDR3 nucleotides are TGTGCCAGCAGCTTGCCCGGGGGTGAGAGTTCACCCCTCCACTTT.